This T cell receptor (beta chain) emerged from a study of shared clonotypes between healthy human individuals. Study outcomes and limitations: In this cohort, only blood was sampled, and tissue repertoires likely differ. Sequencing depth was predicted to influence how clonotypes are shared among donors.

Genomic DNA of every subset was divided equally among multiple immunoSEQ plates. In replicate PCRs of sorted subsets, approximately 190 ng DNA, approximately 32,000 T cell genomes, was used. The table came from immunoSEQ multiplex PCR; TCRdb's copy has only in-frame clones and leaves some out. The sample lists 2.3 million or so clones; just over 90% were seen once. As for this clone: Antigen unknown. Additional DNA sequences in this sample encode the identical CDR3.

The CDR3 contains 12 residues. With 6 bases clipped from V and 4 bases from J, the junction kept 0 bases outside the gene matches. CDR1 and CDR2 from the germline V gene are SNHLY and FYNNEI. Material for sequencing was naive CD4+ T cells from PBMCs. Noted subset: CD45RA+ positively selected. The chain is built from TRBV2 and TRBJ1-5, with 7 bases matching TRBD1. The sequence was collected from a man between 18 and 29 years old in good health. Some clones in this sample may be carry-over from other donors' samples. Here the CDR3 DNA reads TGTGCCAGCAGACAGGGGAATCAGCCCCAGCATTTT. Translated: CASRQGNQPQHF.